This T cell receptor beta chain was retrieved from a study of identical twins. This clonotype was seen repeatedly, ten times or more. V dropped 5 bases and J dropped 3; count of bases not matched to a gene: 3. This CDR3 has 15 residues. A universal primer site came from template switching; cDNA carried unique molecular identifiers. TCRdb reprocessed the 5' RACE reads with MiXCR, giving one entry per CDR3 protein. Of 240,000 or so distinct CDR3 sequences detected, about 12% appear once; the ten largest clones hold about 4%. These sequences were also reported in another study, on yellow fever vaccine responses in identical twins.

The rearrangement joins TRBV12-3 or TRBV12-4 to TRBJ2-7; 14 positions match TRBD2. Sequences were obtained from memory (CD45RO+) T cells sorted from blood. The sequence came from a woman under 30 in good health. CDR3 amino acids: CASSRLAGGNYEQYF. For the CDR3, the DNA is TGTGCCAGCAGTAGACTAGCGGGAGGGAACTACGAGCAGTACTTC.